The present T cell receptor beta chain was sequenced within a study of T cell responses to AZD1222 COVID-19 vaccine. Study outcomes and limitations: Breadth and depth of Spike-specific TCRs rose after two AZD1222 doses. Dominant at 160-218 and 743-854, vaccine-associated CD4 TCRs also spanned spike. Within unmutated variant regions lay the reported targets of nearly half of spike-specific TCRs.

This clone came up once. Its antigen is as yet unknown. V shed 6 bases, J shed 9 bases, and the junction held 12 bases outside the gene matches. There are 16 residues in the CDR3. Germline lookup yields CDR1 MDHEN and CDR2 SYDVKM. Generated by immunoSEQ multiplex PCR, the TCRdb table keeps only in-frame clones and is missing some. The sample has some 140,000 clones, around 93% seen once. The receptor comes from an adult who received the AZD1222 COVID-19 vaccine. The J gene is TRBJ1-6, the V gene TRBV28, with TRBD1 matching over 9 bases. Sequencing was performed on peripheral blood, taken 28 days after the second AZD1222 dose. CDR3 DNA: TGTGCCAGCAGGCCCGAAGGACAGGGGCTTGGTTCACCCCTCCACTTT. It is translated as CASRPEGQGLGSPLHF.